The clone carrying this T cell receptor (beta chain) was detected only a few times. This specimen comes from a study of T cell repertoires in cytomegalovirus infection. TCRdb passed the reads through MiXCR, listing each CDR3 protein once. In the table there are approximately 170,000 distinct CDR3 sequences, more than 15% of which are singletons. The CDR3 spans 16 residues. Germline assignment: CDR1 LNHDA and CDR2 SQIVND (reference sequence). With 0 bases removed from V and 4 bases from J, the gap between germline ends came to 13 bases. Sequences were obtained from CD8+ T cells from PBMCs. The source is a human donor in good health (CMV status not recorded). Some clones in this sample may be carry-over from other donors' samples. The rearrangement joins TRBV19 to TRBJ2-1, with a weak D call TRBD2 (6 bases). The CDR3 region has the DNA TGTGCCAGTAGTATAGAGAAGATGGGACTTTACAATGAGCAGTTCTTC. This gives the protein CASSIEKMGLYNEQFF.